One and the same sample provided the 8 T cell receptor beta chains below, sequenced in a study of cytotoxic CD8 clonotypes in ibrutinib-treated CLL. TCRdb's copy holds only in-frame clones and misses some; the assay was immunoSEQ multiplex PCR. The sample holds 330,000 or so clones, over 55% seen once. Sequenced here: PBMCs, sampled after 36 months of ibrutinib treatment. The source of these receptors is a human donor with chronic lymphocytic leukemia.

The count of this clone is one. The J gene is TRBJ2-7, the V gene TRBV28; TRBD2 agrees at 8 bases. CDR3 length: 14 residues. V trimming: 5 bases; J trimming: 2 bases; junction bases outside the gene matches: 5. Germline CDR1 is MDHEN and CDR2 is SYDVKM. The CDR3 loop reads CASSPLGLAYEQYF. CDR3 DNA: TGTGCCAGCAGTCCATTGGGACTAGCCTACGAGCAGTACTTC.

Here the CDR3 reads CASSRKMGTGELGGYTF. The CDR3 region has the DNA TGTGCCAGCAGCCGGAAAATGGGGACAGGGGAGCTGGGGGGCTACACCTTC. The rearrangement uses TRBV7-9 and TRBJ1-2; 10 nucleotides line up with TRBD1. CDR1 SEHNR and CDR2 FQNEAQ come from the germline V gene (reference sequence). This CDR3 region has 17 residues. V gave up 5 bases and J gave up 8 bases; unmatched junction bases: 17. Using reference TRBV7-9 and TRBJ1-2 for the parts outside the CDR3, the full variable domain is DTGVSQNPRHKITKRGQNVTFRCDPISEHNRLYWYRQTLGQGPEFLTYFQNEAQLEKSRLLSDRFSAERPKGSFSTLEIQRTEQGDSAMYLCASSRKMGTGELGGYTFGSGTRLTVV.

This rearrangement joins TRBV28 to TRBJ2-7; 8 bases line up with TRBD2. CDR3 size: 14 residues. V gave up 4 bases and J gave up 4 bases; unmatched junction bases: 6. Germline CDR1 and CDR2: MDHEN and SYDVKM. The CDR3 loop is CASSYSGTRYEQYF. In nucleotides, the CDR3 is TGTGCCAGCAGTTATAGCGGGACTCGGTACGAGCAGTACTTC. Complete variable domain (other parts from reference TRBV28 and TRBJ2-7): DVKVTQSSRYLVKRTGEKVFLECVQDMDHENMFWYRQDPGLGLRLIYFSYDVKMKEKGDIPEGYSVSREKKERFSLILESASTNQTSMYLCASSYSGTRYEQYFGPGTRLTVT.

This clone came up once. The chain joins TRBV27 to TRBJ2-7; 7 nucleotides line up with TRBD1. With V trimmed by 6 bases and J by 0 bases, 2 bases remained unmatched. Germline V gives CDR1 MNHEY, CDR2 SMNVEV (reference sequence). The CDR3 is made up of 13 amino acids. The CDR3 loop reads CASSYRGSYEQYF. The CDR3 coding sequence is TGTGCCAGCAGCTACAGGGGCTCCTACGAGCAGTACTTC.

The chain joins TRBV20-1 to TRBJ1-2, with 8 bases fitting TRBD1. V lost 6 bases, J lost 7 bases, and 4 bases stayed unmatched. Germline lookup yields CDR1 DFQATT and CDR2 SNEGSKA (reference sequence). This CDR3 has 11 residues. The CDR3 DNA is TGCAGTGCGACAGGGGTTCCTGGCTACACCTTC. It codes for CSATGVPGYTF.

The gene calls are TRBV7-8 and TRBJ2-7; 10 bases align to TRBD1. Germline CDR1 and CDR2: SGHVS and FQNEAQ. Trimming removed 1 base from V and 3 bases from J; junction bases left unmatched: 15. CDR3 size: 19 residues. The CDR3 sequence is CASSLDVRDRGLGDYEQYF. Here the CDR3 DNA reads TGTGCCAGCAGCTTAGATGTTCGTGACAGGGGGCTCGGGGACTACGAGCAGTACTTC. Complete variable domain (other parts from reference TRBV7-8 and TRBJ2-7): GAGVSQSPRYKVAKRGQDVALRCDPISGHVSLFWYQQALGQGPEFLTYFQNEAQLDKSGLPSDRFFAERPEGSVSTLKIQRTQQEDSAVYLCASSLDVRDRGLGDYEQYFGPGTRLTVT.

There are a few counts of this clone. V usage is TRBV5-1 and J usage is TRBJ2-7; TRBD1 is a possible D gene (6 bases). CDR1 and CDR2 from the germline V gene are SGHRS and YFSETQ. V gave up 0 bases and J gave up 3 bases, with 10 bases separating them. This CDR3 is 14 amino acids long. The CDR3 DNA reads TGCGCCAGCAGCTTGGACAGGGTTAACTACGAGCAGTACTTC. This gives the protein CASSLDRVNYEQYF.

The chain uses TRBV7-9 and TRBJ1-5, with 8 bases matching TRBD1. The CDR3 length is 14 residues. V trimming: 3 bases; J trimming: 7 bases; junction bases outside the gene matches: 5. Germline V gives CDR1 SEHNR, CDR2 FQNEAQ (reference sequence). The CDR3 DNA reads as TGTGCCAGCAGCTTTGGACAGGGAGGCCAGCCCCAGCATTTT. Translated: CASSFGQGGQPQHF.